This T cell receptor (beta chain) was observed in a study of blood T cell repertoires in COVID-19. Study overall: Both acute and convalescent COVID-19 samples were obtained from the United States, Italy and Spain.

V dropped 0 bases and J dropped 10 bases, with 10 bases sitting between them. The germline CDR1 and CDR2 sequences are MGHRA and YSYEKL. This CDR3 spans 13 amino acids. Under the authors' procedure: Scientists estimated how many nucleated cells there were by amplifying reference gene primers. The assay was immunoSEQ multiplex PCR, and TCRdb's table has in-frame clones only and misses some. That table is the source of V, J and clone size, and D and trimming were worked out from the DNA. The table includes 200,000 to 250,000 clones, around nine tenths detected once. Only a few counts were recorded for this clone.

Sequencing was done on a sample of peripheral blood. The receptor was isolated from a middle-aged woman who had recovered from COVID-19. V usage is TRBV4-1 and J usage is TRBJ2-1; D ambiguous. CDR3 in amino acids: CASSQDLLGEQFF. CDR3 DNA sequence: TGCGCCAGCAGCCAAGATCTCCTCGGGGAGCAGTTCTTC.